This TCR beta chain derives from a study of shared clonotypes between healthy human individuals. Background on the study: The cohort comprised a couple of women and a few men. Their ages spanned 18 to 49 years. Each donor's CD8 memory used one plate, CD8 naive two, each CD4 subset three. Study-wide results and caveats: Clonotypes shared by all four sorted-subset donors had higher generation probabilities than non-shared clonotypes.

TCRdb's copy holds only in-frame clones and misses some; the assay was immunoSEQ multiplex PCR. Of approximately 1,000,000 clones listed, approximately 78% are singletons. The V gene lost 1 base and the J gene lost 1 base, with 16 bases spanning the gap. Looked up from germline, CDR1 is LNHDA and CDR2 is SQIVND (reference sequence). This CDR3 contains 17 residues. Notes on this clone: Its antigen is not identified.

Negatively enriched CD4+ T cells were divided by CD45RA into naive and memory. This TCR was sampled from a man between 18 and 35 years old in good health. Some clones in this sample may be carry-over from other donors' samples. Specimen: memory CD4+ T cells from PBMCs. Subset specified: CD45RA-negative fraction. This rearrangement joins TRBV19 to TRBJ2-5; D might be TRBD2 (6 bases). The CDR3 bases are TGTGCCAGTAGTATAGGACTAGGGGTAAGGCTCCAAGAGACCCAGTACTTC. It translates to CASSIGLGVRLQETQYF.